The 9 T cell receptor beta chains below all came from one sample that was sequenced in a study of T cells in Graves' hyperthyroidism and ophthalmopathy. Regions amplified from RNA transcripts were the TCR beta CDR3 regions. HTBI primers were used for first-round RT-PCR of the TCR CDR3. TCRdb reanalysed the multiplex PCR reads using MiXCR and keeps one entry per CDR3 protein. Here the sample spans approximately 620,000 distinct CDR3 sequences, about a sixth being singletons. The sample taken for sequencing was blood. The receptors here all came from a woman aged 40 to 50 with Graves' ophthalmopathy.

This clonotype came up many times. The chain combines TRBV12-3 or TRBV12-4 with TRBJ2-3, with D perhaps matching TRBD2 (5 bases). Trimming took 5 bases from V and 0 from J, leaving 12 bases between them. The CDR3 consists of 15 residues. CDR3 in DNA: TGTGCCAGCAGTCCGACGGGGAGTAGCACAGATACGCAGTATTTT. This gives the protein CASSPTGSSTDTQYF.

This clonotype was recorded at least ten times. The chain carries TRBV25-1 and TRBJ1-4; D remains unclear. V was clipped by 7 bases and J by 8 bases, with 20 bases between them. CDR1 is MGHDK and CDR2 is SYGVNS in the germline V gene. The CDR3 spans 15 residues. CDR3 nucleotide sequence: TGTGCCAGCACCCCCCTCGGGAAACTTTTGGAAAAACTGTTTTTT. Amino acids: CASTPLGKLLEKLFF.

Details on this clonotype: One base away lies a much larger clone, so this may be a sequencing read error. The chain joins TRBV10-2 to TRBJ2-5, with 7 nucleotides matching TRBD2. Germline V lookup: CDR1 WSHSY, CDR2 SAAADI. Germline trimming cut 6 bases from V and 5 bases from J; bases unmatched to any gene: 6. This CDR3 comprises 13 residues. The CDR3 sequence: CASSPARGETQYF. The CDR3 DNA reads TGCGCCAGCAGCCCAGCGCGGGGGGAGACCCAGTACTTC.

This clonotype was observed at least ten times. This chain connects TRBV30 to TRBJ1-1; D gene ambiguous. This CDR3 contains 14 residues. Germline V CDR1 and CDR2: GTSNPN, SVGIG (reference sequence). Trimming cost V 1 base and J 2 bases, with 11 bases left between them. DNA of the CDR3: TGTGCCTGGAGTGCCGGACTGATTAACACTGAAGCTTTCTTT. Amino acids: CAWSAGLINTEAFF.

The genes are TRBV4-1 and TRBJ1-2, with TRBD1 matching over 8 bases. With V trimmed by 0 bases and J by 4 bases, 4 bases remained unmatched. CDR3 length: 15 residues. Germline loops: CDR1 MGHRA, CDR2 YSYEKL. The CDR3 nucleotides are TGCGCCAGCAGCCAAGATGGGACAGGTTCCTATGGCTACACCTTC. It is translated as CASSQDGTGSYGYTF.

This clonotype was found many times. This rearrangement joins TRBV11-2 to TRBJ2-5; D is unclear. The CDR3 is 15 amino acids. Looked up from germline, CDR1 is SGHAT and CDR2 is FQNNGV. V dropped 5 bases and J dropped 0 bases, with 13 bases sitting between them. CDR3 sequence reads: CASSQRSGYQETQYF. The DNA of the CDR3 is TGTGCCAGCAGCCAAAGGTCAGGATACCAAGAGACCCAGTACTTC.

The V gene is TRBV5-5, the J gene TRBJ2-7; 12 positions agree with TRBD1. Per the germline V gene, CDR1 is SGHKS and CDR2 is YYEKEE (reference sequence). The CDR3 runs to 15 residues. The V gene end was trimmed by 4 bases and the J gene end by 5 bases; junction bases not matched to a gene: 7. CDR3 protein: CASSDRDRGLNEQYF. The DNA for the CDR3 is TGTGCCAGCAGCGACCGGGACAGGGGGCTCAACGAGCAGTACTTC.

This sequence joins TRBV3-1 and TRBJ2-1; TRBD2 is a possible D gene (6 bases). Germline values: CDR1 LGHDT, CDR2 YNNKEL (reference sequence). The CDR3 is 18 amino acids. Trimming removed 2 bases from V and 0 bases from J, with 17 bases in between. The CDR3 spells CASSQYLGGVSSYNEQFF. The CDR3 DNA is TGTGCCAGCAGCCAATATCTCGGCGGGGTCAGCTCCTACAATGAGCAGTTCTTC.

The chain recombines TRBV5-6 with TRBJ2-1; D gene unclear. The V gene lost 2 bases and the J gene lost 6 bases, with 12 bases spanning the gap. Per germline, CDR1 SGHDT and CDR2 YYEEEE. The CDR3 has 14 residues. Written as DNA, the CDR3 is TGTGCCAGCAGCTTCCAGCTTGGGCTCAATGAGCAGTTCTTC. This sequence encodes CASSFQLGLNEQFF.